These T cell receptor beta chains were read from a single sample in a study of shared clonotypes between healthy human individuals. The protocol was immunoSEQ multiplex PCR, while the TCRdb copy is restricted to in-frame clones and leaves out a portion. The sample holds 1.4 million to 1.5 million clones, roughly 96% seen once. Sequenced: naive CD4+ T cells sorted from blood. Receptors were obtained from a man aged 25-40 years in good health. Each CDR3 is given without its conserved first and last residue.

j_call v_call cdr3_aa
TRBJ1-5 TRBV19 ASSIRGPQPQH
TRBJ1-1 TRBV10-3 ATGDSRNTEAF
TRBJ2-3 TRBV7-9 ASTPVDTQY
TRBJ2-6 TRBV28 ASSPAPGTGANVLT
TRBJ2-1 TRBV7-7 ASSLGQGNEQF
TRBJ2-2 TRBV2 ASSRTGTRNTGELF
TRBJ2-7 TRBV7-9 ASSSTGNSYEQY
TRBJ2-3 TRBV4-1 ASSQDPGALGDTQY
TRBJ2-3 TRBV7-2 ASSPPGLNTDTQY
TRBJ2-3 TRBV5-8 ASSLGLTDTQY
TRBJ2-7 TRBV5-1 ASSLETGRYEQY
TRBJ2-7 TRBV18 ASSPSIASARYEQY
TRBJ1-4 TRBV6-1 ASSDPYNEKLF
TRBJ2-2 TRBV18 ASSPQASVGELF
TRBJ2-5 TRBV5-1 ASSPRGAGRAEDQY
TRBJ1-1 TRBV5-5 ASSWALNTEAF
TRBJ2-6 TRBV5-1 ASSLGTDEPSGANVLT
TRBJ1-5 TRBV28 ASSFNNPGQDSGSNQPQH
TRBJ2-1 TRBV5-1 ASSFLAGAGEYNEQF
TRBJ2-7 TRBV14 ASRHPNRGDYEQY
TRBJ2-3 TRBV7-9 ASSPRSGGNSDTQY
TRBJ2-3 TRBV9 ASSVGSWASTDTQY
TRBJ2-1 TRBV10-1 ASSESRTTNEQF
TRBJ2-7 TRBV9 ASSILAQPYEQY
TRBJ1-1 TRBV6-6 ASSYGVGAENTEAF
TRBJ1-5 TRBV28 ASSRVGTASYSNQPQH
TRBJ2-1 TRBV18 ASSPPGRNYNEQF
TRBJ2-3 TRBV10-3 AISESPVVADTQY
TRBJ1-2 TRBV5-1 ASASSGINYGYT
TRBJ2-7 TRBV6-1 ASRIQGAAYEQY
TRBJ2-7 TRBV7-9 ASSPLWGGLYEQY
TRBJ2-7 TRBV6-1 ASSGYYEQY
TRBJ1-1 TRBV29-1 SVMGVVADTEAF
TRBJ2-7 TRBV11-3 ASSCWPSSGGPGYEQY
TRBJ1-5 TRBV6-1 ASPYQPQH
TRBJ2-1 TRBV7-9 ASSLAPGQF
TRBJ1-1 TRBV20-1 SAKANTEAF
TRBJ2-3 TRBV30 AWSAGLVSTDTQY
TRBJ2-7 TRBV27 ASSSAGEGGRKDYEQY
TRBJ2-3 TRBV5-1 ASSYDSASTDTQY
TRBJ2-2 TRBV19 AGGTAENTGELF
TRBJ1-5 TRBV18 ASSPRSLGREPQH
TRBJ2-6 TRBV9 ASSARAPSHHRGAAGANVLT
TRBJ1-1 TRBV29-1 SVEDPVRGNTEAF
TRBJ2-5 TRBV5-1 ASSPLGSGQETQY
TRBJ2-1 TRBV10-3 AISDSVSGLEIRYNEQF
TRBJ1-3 TRBV11-2 ASSRSVSTIY
TRBJ2-3 TRBV5-1 ASSLVPESVGDTQY
TRBJ2-1 TRBV18 ASSPRSGVYNEQF
TRBJ1-4 TRBV5-1 ASSLLAGEKLF
TRBJ2-1 TRBV4-3 ASSLIAGPTGEQF
TRBJ2-3 TRBV28 ASSFPGTGGDTQY
TRBJ2-2 TRBV25-1 ASSEYSGGPGELF